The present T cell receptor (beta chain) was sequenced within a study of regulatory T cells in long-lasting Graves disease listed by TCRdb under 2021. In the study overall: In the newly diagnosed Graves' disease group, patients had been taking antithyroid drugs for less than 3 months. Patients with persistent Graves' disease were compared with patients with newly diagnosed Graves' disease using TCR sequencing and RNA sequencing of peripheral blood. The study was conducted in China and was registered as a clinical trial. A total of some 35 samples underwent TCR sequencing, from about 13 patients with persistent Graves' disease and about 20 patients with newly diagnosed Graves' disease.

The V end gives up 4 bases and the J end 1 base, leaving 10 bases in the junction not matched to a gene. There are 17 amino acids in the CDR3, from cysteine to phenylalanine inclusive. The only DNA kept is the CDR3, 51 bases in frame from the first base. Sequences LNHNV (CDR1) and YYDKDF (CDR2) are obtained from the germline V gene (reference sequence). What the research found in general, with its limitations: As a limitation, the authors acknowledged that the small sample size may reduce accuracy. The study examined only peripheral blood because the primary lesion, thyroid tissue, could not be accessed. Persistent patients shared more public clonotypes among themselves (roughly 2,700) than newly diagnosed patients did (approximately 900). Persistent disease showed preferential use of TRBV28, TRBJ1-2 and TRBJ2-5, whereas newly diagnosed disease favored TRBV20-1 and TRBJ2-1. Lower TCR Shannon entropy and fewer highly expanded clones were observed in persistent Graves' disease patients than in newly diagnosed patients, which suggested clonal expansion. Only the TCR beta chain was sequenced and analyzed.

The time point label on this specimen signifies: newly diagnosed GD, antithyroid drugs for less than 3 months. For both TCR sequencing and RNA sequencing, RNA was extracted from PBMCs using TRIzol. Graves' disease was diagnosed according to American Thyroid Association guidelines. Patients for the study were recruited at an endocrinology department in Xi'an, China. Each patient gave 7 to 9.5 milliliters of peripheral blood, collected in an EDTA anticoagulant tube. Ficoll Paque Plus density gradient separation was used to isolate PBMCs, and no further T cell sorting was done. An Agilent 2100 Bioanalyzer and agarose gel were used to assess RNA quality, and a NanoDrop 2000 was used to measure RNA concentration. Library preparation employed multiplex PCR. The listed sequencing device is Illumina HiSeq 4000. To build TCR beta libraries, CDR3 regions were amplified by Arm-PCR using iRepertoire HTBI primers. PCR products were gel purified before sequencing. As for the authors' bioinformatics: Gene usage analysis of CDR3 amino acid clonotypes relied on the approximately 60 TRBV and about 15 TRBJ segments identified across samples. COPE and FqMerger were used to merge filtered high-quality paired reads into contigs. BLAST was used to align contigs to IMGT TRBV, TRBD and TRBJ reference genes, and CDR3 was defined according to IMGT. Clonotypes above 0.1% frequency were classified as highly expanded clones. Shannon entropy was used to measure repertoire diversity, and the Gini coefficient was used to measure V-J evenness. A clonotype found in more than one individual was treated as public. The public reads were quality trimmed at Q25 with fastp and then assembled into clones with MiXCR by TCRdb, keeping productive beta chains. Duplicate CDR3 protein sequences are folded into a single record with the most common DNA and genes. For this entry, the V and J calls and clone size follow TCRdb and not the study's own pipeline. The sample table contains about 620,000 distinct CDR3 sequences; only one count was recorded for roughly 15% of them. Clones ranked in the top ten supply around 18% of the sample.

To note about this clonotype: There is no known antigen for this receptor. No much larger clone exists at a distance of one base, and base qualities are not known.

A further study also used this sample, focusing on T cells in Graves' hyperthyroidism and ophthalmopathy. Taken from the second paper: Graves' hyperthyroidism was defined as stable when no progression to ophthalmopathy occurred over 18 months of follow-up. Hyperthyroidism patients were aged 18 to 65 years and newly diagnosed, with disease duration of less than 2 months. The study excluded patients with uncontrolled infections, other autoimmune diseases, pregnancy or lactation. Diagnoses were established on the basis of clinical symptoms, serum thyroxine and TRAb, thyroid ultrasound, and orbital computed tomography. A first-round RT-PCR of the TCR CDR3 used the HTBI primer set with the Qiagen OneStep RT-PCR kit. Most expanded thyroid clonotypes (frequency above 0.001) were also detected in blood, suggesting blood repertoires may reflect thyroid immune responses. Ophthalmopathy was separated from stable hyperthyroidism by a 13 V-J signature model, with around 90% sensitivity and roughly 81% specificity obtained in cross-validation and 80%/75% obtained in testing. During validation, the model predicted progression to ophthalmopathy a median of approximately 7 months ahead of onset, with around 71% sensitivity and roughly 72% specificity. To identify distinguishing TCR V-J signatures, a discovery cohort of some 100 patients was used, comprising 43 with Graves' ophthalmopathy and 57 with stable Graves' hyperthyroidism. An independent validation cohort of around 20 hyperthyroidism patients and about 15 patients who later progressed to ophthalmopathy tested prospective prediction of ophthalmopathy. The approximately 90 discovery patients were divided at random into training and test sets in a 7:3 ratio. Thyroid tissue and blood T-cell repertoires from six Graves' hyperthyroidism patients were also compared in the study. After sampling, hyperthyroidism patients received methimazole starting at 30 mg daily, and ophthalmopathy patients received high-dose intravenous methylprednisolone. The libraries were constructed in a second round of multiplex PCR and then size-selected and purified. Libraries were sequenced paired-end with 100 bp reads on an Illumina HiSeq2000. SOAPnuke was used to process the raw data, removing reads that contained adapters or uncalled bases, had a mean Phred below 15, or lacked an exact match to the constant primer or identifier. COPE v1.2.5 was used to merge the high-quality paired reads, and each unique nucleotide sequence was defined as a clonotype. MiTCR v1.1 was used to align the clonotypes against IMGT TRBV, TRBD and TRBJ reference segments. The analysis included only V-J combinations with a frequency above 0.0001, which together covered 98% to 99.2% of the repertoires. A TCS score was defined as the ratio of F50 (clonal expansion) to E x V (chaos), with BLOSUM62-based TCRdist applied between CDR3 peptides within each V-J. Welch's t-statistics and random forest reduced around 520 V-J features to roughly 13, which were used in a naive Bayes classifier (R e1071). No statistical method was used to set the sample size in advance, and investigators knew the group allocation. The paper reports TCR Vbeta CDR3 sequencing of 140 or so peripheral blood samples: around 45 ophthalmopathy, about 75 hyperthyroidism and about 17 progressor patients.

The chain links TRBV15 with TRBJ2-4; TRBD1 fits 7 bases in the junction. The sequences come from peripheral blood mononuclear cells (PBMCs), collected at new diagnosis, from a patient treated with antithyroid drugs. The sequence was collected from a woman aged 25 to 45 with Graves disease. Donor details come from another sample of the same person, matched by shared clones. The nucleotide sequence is TGTGCCACCAGCACACAGGGGACGGTAAACGCCAAAAACATTCAGTACTTC. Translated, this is CATSTQGTVNAKNIQYF.